The 23 T cell receptor beta chains below all came from one sample that was sequenced in a study of blood T cell repertoires in COVID-19 (dated by TCRdb to 2018 to 2020). The library was prepared using the immunoSEQ multiplex PCR assay. What TCRdb holds here is the immuneACCESS table cut down to in-frame rearrangements. Part of the clones is not present; checked against another copy, under half of the missing clones reflect an unresolved V gene, and the others are unexplained. Recorded for this sample are tens of thousands of clones; 89% of them occurred a single time. The biggest ten clones account for roughly 28% of the sample. Sequencing was carried out using peripheral blood. These receptors originate from a woman between 70 and 85 years old with active COVID-19.

This chain connects TRBV5-1 to TRBJ2-1; TRBD2 might be the D (5 bases). The CDR3 loop spans 14 amino acids. V was clipped by 4 bases and J by 4 bases, with 12 bases between them. CDR1 and CDR2 (germline): SGHRS, YFSETQ. The CDR3 DNA follows: TGCGCCAGCAGCACAAACGGAGGTTACAATGAGCAGTTCTTC. Protein product: CASSTNGGYNEQFF.

This clone showed up just a few times. The chain links TRBV3-1 (or the pseudogene TRBV3-2) to TRBJ2-7; TRBD2 matches at 9 bases. The CDR3 length is 15 residues. Per the germline V gene, CDR1 is LGHDT and CDR2 is YNNKEL (reference sequence). Trimming at V came to 6 bases and at J to 3 bases, leaving 9 bases not matched to a gene. DNA of the CDR3: TGTGCCAGCAGTCGAACTAGCGGGCAAAGCTACGAGCAGTACTTC. It is translated as CASSRTSGQSYEQYF.

This clone was seen just once. The rearrangement links TRBV6-5 to TRBJ2-7; 7 nucleotides agree with TRBD1. CDR1 MNHEY and CDR2 SVGAGI come from the germline V gene. The CDR3 sequence is 15 residues long. The trim removed 0 bases at V and 1 base at J, leaving 3 bases unmatched. For the CDR3, the DNA is TGTGCCAGCAGTTACTCGACAGGGTGGTCCTACGAGCAGTACTTC. It yields the protein CASSYSTGWSYEQYF.

The chain couples TRBV7-6 to TRBJ1-4, with D perhaps TRBD1 (6 bases). The CDR3 is made up of 17 amino acids. Trimming cost V 5 bases and J 3 bases, with 19 bases left between them. The V gene's germline CDR1 is SGHVS and CDR2 FNYEAQ. The CDR3 bases are TGTGCCAGCAGCGCCGGAGTTGGGGGCTGGTCTAATGAAAAACTGTTTTTT. Encoded protein: CASSAGVGGWSNEKLFF.

The chain recombines TRBV5-1 with TRBJ1-2; D unresolved. The CDR3 loop spans 11 amino acids. Germline CDR1 SGHRS, CDR2 YFSETQ. The V end was cut by 7 bases, the J end by 2 bases, with 6 bases between. CDR3 amino acids: CASGGNYGYTF. The CDR3, as DNA: TGCGCCAGCGGAGGAAACTATGGCTACACCTTC.

The rearrangement uses TRBV15 and TRBJ2-3; 11 nucleotides align to TRBD2. The CDR3 covers 19 residues. V lost 4 bases to trimming and J lost 5 bases; unmatched junction nucleotides: 17. CDR1 LNHNV and CDR2 YYDKDF come from the germline V gene (reference sequence). In nucleotides, the CDR3 is TGTGCCACCAGCAACCGAGGGGAATTAGCGGGGGGGCAGGTAGATACGCAGTATTTT. This gives the protein CATSNRGELAGGQVDTQYF.

The rearrangement joins TRBV4-3 to TRBJ1-2; 7 positions match TRBD1. V shed 4 bases and J 5 bases; nucleotides not matched to a gene: 7. Germline-derived CDR1 and CDR2 are LGHNA and YSLEER. This CDR3 contains 14 residues. CDR3 in amino acids: CASSPGGQGYGYTF. The CDR3 coding sequence is TGCGCCAGCAGCCCAGGGGGGCAGGGGTATGGCTACACCTTC.

The rearrangement uses TRBV19 and TRBJ1-6; D is perhaps TRBD1 (5 bases). Germline values: CDR1 LNHDA, CDR2 SQIVND (reference sequence). CDR3 length: 16 amino acids. V was pared by 7 bases and J by 5 bases, with 18 bases between. CDR3 coding DNA: TGTGCCAGTATATGGTTTGGGGCTAGGAATAATTCACCCCTCCACTTT. This sequence encodes CASIWFGARNNSPLHF.

The CDR3 nucleotides read TGTGCCAGCATGGGACAGATTAGCAATCAGCCCCAGCATTTT. Amino acid sequence: CASMGQISNQPQHF. The V call is TRBV19, the J call TRBJ1-5, with 7 nucleotides matching TRBD1. Trimming removed 9 bases from V and 0 bases from J; junction bases left unmatched: 5. Germline CDR1 LNHDA, CDR2 SQIVND (reference sequence). The CDR3 sequence is 14 residues long.

The rearrangement links TRBV19 to TRBJ1-2; D remains ambiguous. Germline CDR1 reads LNHDA; CDR2 reads SQIVND (reference sequence). With 5 bases removed from V and 4 bases from J, the gap between germline ends came to 11 bases. The CDR3 has 13 amino acids. DNA for the CDR3: TGTGCCAGTAGTTACTCGGTATTCTATGGCTACACCTTC. Protein: CASSYSVFYGYTF.

The chain couples TRBV5-4 to TRBJ2-2; 9 bases are shared with TRBD2. The CDR3 loop spans 15 amino acids. CDR1 SGHNT and CDR2 YYREEE come from the germline V gene (reference sequence). V dropped 3 bases and J dropped 4; count of bases not matched to a gene: 4. CDR3 DNA: TGTGCCAGCAGCTCGGGACTAGCAGGCACCGGGGAGCTGTTTTTT. Protein: CASSSGLAGTGELFF.

V is TRBV9 and J is TRBJ1-3; 8 bases match TRBD1. J was trimmed by 3 bases and V by 3 bases; bases with no gene match: 2. Germline CDR1 SGDLS, CDR2 YYNGEE. The CDR3 spans 14 residues. The CDR3 is CASSGGTGGNTIYF. CDR3 DNA sequence: TGTGCCAGCAGCGGAGGGACAGGTGGAAACACCATATATTTT.

The chain is built from TRBV28 and TRBJ2-5, with D hard to call. V lost 6 bases to trimming and J lost 4 bases, with 15 bases between them. The CDR3 sequence is 14 residues long. Germline CDR1 is MDHEN and CDR2 is SYDVKM. CDR3 residues: CASSLGPPVETQYF. As DNA, the CDR3 is TGTGCCAGCAGCCTAGGTCCTCCTGTAGAGACCCAGTACTTC.

The chain links TRBV7-9 to TRBJ1-2, with D uncertain. CDR1 is SEHNR, CDR2 FQNEAQ, per germline (reference sequence). The CDR3 contains 12 residues. V was cut by 1 base and J by 4 bases, with 4 bases left in between. CDR3 DNA sequence: TGTGCCAGCAGCTTAGACGGCTATGGCTACACCTTC. As protein: CASSLDGYGYTF.

The chain carries TRBV3-1 (or the pseudogene TRBV3-2) and TRBJ1-4; 8 bases map to TRBD1. The CDR3 has 16 residues. The germline V gene has CDR1 LGHDT and CDR2 YNNKEL (reference sequence). V lost 4 bases and J lost 0; bases outside the gene matches: 4. The CDR3 bases are TGTGCCAGCAGCCCCGGGACAGGCTCAACTAATGAAAAACTGTTTTTT. This gives the protein CASSPGTGSTNEKLFF.

In its sample, this clone was seen once. The chain links TRBV20-1 to TRBJ2-7; 11 bases agree with TRBD1. Per germline, CDR1 DFQATT and CDR2 SNEGSKA (reference sequence). CDR3 length equals 14 residues. V lost 3 bases and J lost 4; bases outside the gene matches: 5. In nucleotides, the CDR3 is TGCAGTGCTAGTGCGGGACAGGGGGTTTACGAGCAGTACTTC. Amino acids: CSASAGQGVYEQYF.

V is TRBV5-1 and J is TRBJ2-7; the match to TRBD1 covers 8 bases. CDR3 length: 16 residues. V dropped 4 bases and J dropped 1; count of bases not matched to a gene: 10. CDR1 and CDR2 from the germline V gene are SGHRS and YFSETQ. The CDR3 reads CASSALGTGGSYEQYF. CDR3 nucleotides: TGCGCCAGCAGCGCCCTCGGGACAGGAGGTTCCTACGAGCAGTACTTC.

The DNA for the CDR3 is TGTGCCAGTAGTATCGGGACAGGGGCTATGAACACTGAAGCTTTCTTT. Its protein is CASSIGTGAMNTEAFF. The chain carries TRBV19 and TRBJ1-1, with TRBD1 matching over 10 bases. CDR3 size: 16 residues. CDR1 LNHDA and CDR2 SQIVND come from the germline V gene (reference sequence). The V and J ends lost 3 bases and 0 bases, in that order; junction bases with no gene match: 4.

The gene calls are TRBV11-3 and TRBJ2-1; 7 bases match TRBD2. The J segment lost 2 bases and the V segment lost 5 bases, leaving 6 bases of the junction unmatched. CDR1 and CDR2 (germline): SGHNT, YENEEA. The CDR3 consists of 15 residues. The CDR3 reads CASSPGGVAYNEQFF. The CDR3 region has the DNA TGTGCCAGCAGCCCTGGGGGGGTCGCCTACAATGAGCAGTTCTTC.

V is TRBV11-2 and J is TRBJ2-7; the match to TRBD2 covers 8 bases. The CDR3 totals 17 residues. Trimming took 1 base from V and 0 from J; bases not matched to a gene: 8. CDR1 and CDR2 from the germline V gene are SGHAT and FQNNGV. CDR3 DNA sequence: TGTGCCAGCAGCTTAGGTCGGTTTCTAGCGGGCTCCTACGAGCAGTACTTC. This encodes CASSLGRFLAGSYEQYF.

This chain uses TRBV19 with TRBJ1-1, with unresolved D. Trimming removed 8 bases at V and 2 bases at J, with 18 bases between. The CDR3 covers 15 residues. CDR1 is LNHDA, CDR2 SQIVND, per germline (reference sequence). DNA of the CDR3: TGTGCCAGTCCAACCCTCTACTTTCCTAACACTGAAGCTTTCTTT. Encoded protein: CASPTLYFPNTEAFF.

The chain employs TRBV6-5 and TRBJ1-2, with 8 bases fitting TRBD1. Losses at the gene ends were 6 bases for V and 8 bases for J; bases not matched to a gene: 11. The CDR3 is 14 residues long. The germline V gene has CDR1 MNHEY and CDR2 SVGAGI. The CDR3 is CASRLTGVGLGYTF. The DNA for the CDR3 is TGTGCCAGCAGGCTGACAGGGGTCGGGTTAGGCTACACCTTC.

This chain joins TRBV25-1 and TRBJ1-6; weak D call: TRBD1 (6 bases). The ends were cut back, 6 bases at V and 7 bases at J, with 19 bases in the middle. The CDR3 is 16 residues long. Germline CDR1 and CDR2: MGHDK and SYGVNS. DNA of the CDR3: TGTGCCAGCAGCCGACCTGAGGACAGAGCAAATTCACCCCTCCACTTT. The encoded protein is CASSRPEDRANSPLHF.